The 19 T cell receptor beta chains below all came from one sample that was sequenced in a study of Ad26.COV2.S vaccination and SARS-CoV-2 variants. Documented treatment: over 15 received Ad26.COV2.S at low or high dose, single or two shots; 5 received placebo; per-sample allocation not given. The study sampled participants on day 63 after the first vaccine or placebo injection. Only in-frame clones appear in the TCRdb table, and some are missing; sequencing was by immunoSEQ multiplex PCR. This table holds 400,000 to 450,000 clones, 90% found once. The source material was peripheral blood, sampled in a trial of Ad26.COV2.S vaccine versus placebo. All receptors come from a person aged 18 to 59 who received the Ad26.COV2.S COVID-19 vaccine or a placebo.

The CDR3 coding sequence is TGTGCCAGCAGTTCCGGGGGAGGTGCGTATGAGCAGTTCTTC. The encoded protein is CASSSGGGAYEQFF. The rearrangement uses TRBV6-2 or TRBV6-3 and TRBJ2-1; D is perhaps TRBD2 (6 bases). This CDR3 spans 14 amino acids. Looked up from germline, CDR1 is MNHEY and CDR2 is SVGEGT. Trimming cost V 4 bases and J 8 bases, with 15 bases left between them.

The CDR3 DNA reads TGTGCCAGTGCCTGGGCAGGGAATTCACCCCTCCACTTT. Translating gives CASAWAGNSPLHF. The chain has TRBV19 and TRBJ1-6, with a weak D call TRBD1 (5 bases). The CDR3 spans 13 residues. Germline lookup yields CDR1 LNHDA and CDR2 SQIVND (reference sequence). V was clipped by 8 bases and J by 7 bases, with 12 bases between them.

In DNA, the CDR3 is TGTGCCAGCAGTTCCGACAGGGCCTCCTACGAGCAGTACTTC. Translation: CASSSDRASYEQYF. The chain has TRBV5-4 and TRBJ2-7; the match to TRBD1 covers 7 bases. V lost 5 bases and J lost 0; bases outside the gene matches: 5. The CDR3 length is 14 residues. CDR1 and CDR2 (germline): SGHNT, YYREEE (reference sequence).

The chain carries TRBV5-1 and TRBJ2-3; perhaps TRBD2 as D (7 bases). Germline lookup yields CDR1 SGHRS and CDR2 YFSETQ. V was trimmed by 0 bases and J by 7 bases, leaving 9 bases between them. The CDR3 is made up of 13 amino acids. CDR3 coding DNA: TGCGCCAGCAGCTTGGCCGGGGGGCATACGCAGTATTTT. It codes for CASSLAGGHTQYF.

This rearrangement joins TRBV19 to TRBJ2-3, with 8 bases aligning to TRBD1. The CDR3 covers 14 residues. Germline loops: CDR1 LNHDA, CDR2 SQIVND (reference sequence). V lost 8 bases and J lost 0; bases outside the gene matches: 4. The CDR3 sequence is CASRQGMSTDTQYF. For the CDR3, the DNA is TGTGCCAGTCGACAGGGGATGAGCACAGATACGCAGTATTTT. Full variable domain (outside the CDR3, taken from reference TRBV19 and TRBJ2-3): DGGITQSPKYLFRKEGQNVTLSCEQNLNHDAMYWYRQDPGQGLRLIYYSQIVNDFQKGDIAEGYSVSREKKESFPLTVTSAQKNPTAFYLCASRQGMSTDTQYFGPGTRLTVL.

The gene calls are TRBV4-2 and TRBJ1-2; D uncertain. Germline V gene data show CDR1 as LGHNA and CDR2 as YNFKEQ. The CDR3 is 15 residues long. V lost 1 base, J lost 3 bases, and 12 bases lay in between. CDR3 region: CASSQVRPTDYGYTF. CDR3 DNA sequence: TGTGCCAGCAGCCAAGTTCGTCCCACCGACTATGGCTACACCTTC.

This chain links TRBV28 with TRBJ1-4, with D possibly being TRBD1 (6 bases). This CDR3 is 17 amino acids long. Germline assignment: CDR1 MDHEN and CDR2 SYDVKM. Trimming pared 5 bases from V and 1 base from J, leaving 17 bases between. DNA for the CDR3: TGTGCCAGCAGTCCCGTACAGGGAAGGAAAACTAATGAAAAACTGTTTTTT. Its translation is CASSPVQGRKTNEKLFF.

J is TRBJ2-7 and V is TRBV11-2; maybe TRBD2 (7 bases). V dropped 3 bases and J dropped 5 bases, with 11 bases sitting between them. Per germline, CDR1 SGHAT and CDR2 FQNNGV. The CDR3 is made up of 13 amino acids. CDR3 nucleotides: TGTGCCAGCAGCTTCGGGGGGCGAGACGAGCAGTACTTC. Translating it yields CASSFGGRDEQYF.

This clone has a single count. CDR3 nucleotides: TGTGCCAGCAGCGTAGCAGCTAAACCTTCCTACGAGCAGTACTTC. Translating it yields CASSVAAKPSYEQYF. J is TRBJ2-7 and V is TRBV9; D remains ambiguous. Germline-derived CDR1 and CDR2 are SGDLS and YYNGEE. V lost 0 bases and J 1 base, leaving 11 bases between the germline ends. This CDR3 is built from 15 residues.

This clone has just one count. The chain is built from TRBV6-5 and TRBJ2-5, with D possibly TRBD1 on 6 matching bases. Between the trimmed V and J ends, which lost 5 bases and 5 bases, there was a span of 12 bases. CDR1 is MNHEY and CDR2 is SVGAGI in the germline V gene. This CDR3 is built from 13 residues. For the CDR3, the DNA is TGTGCCAGCAGTACCCAACAGGGTGAGACCCAGTACTTC. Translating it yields CASSTQQGETQYF.

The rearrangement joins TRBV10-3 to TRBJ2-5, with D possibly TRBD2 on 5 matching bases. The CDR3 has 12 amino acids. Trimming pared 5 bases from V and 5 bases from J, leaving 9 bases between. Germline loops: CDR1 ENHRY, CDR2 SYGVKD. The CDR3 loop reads CAISRGGETQYF. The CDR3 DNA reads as TGTGCCATCAGTCGGGGTGGGGAGACCCAGTACTTC.

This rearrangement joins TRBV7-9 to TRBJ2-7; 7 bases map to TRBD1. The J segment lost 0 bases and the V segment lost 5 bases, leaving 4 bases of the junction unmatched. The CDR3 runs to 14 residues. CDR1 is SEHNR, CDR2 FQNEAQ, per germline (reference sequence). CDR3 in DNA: TGTGCCAGCAGCCTCGGACAGGACTCCTACGAGCAGTACTTC. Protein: CASSLGQDSYEQYF. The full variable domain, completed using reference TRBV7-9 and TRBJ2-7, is DTGVSQNPRHKITKRGQNVTFRCDPISEHNRLYWYRQTLGQGPEFLTYFQNEAQLEKSRLLSDRFSAERPKGSFSTLEIQRTEQGDSAMYLCASSLGQDSYEQYFGPGTRLTVT.

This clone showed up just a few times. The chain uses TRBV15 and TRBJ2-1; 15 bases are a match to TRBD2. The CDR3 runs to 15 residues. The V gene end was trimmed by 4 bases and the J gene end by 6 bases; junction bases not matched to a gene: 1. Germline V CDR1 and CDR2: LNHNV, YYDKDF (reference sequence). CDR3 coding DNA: TGTGCCACCAGCACGGGACTAGCGGGAGGCAATGAGCAGTTCTTC. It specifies CATSTGLAGGNEQFF. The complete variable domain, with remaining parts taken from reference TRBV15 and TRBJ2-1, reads DAMVIQNPRYQVTQFGKPVTLSCSQTLNHNVMYWYQQKSSQAPKLLFHYYDKDFNNEADTPDNFQSRRPNTSFCFLDIRSPGLGDTAMYLCATSTGLAGGNEQFFGPGTRLTVL.

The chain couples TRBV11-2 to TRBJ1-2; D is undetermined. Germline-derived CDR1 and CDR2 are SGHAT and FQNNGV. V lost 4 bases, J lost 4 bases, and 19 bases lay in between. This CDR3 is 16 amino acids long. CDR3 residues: CASSSISSGRTYGYTF. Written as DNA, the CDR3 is TGTGCCAGCAGCTCCATTTCATCCGGACGGACCTATGGCTACACCTTC.

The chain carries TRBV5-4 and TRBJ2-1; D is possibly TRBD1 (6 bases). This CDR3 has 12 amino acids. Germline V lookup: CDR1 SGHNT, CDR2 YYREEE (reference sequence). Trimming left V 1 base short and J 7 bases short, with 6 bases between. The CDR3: CASSLTGNEQFF. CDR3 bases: TGTGCCAGCAGCTTGACAGGGAATGAGCAGTTCTTC.

This CDR3 reads CASSFGTLQETQYF. The CDR3 DNA reads TGCGCCAGCAGTTTCGGGACACTCCAAGAGACCCAGTACTTC. The rearrangement joins TRBV5-1 to TRBJ2-5, with D perhaps matching TRBD1 (6 bases). Trimming removed 5 bases at V and 1 base at J, with 12 bases between. CDR1 and CDR2 (germline): SGHRS, YFSETQ. The CDR3 is 14 amino acids.

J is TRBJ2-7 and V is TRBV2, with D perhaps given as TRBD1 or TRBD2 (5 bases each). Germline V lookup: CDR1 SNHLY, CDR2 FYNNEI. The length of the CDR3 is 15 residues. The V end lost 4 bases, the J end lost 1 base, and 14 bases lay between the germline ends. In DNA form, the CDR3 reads TGTGCCAGCAGTGTAGAGAGGGGATCATCCTACGAGCAGTACTTC. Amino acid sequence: CASSVERGSSYEQYF.

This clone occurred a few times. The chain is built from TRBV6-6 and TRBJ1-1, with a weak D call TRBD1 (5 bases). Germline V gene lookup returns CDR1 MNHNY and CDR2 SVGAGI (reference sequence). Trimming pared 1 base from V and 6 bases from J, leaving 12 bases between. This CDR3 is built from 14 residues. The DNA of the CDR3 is TGTGCCAGCAGTTACTTGGGATCGGGGGCTGAAGCTTTCTTT. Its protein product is CASSYLGSGAEAFF.

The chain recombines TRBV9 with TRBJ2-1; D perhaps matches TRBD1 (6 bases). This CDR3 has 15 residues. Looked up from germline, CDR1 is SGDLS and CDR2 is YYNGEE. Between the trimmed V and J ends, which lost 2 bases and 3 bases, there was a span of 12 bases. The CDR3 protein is CASSVGKQGYNEQFF. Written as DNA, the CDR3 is TGTGCCAGCAGCGTTGGCAAACAGGGCTACAATGAGCAGTTCTTC.